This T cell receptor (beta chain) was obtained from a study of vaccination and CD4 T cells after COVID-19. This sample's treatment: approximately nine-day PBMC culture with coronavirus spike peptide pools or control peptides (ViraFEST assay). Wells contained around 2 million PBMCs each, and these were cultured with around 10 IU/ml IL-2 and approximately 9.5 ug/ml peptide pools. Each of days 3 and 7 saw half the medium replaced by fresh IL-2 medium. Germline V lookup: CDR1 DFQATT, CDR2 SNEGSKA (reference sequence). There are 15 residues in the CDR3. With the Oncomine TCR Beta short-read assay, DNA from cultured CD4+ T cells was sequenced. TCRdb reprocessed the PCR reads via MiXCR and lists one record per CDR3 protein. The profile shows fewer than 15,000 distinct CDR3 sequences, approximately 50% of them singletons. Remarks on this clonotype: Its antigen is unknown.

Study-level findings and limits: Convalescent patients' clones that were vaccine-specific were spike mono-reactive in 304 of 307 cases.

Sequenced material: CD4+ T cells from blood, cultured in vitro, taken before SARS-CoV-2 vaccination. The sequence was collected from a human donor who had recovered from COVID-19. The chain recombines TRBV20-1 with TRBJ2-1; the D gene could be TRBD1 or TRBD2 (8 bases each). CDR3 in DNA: TGCAGCGGAATTAGCGGGACAGGAGTTTACAATGAGCAGTTCTTC. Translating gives CSGISGTGVYNEQFF.